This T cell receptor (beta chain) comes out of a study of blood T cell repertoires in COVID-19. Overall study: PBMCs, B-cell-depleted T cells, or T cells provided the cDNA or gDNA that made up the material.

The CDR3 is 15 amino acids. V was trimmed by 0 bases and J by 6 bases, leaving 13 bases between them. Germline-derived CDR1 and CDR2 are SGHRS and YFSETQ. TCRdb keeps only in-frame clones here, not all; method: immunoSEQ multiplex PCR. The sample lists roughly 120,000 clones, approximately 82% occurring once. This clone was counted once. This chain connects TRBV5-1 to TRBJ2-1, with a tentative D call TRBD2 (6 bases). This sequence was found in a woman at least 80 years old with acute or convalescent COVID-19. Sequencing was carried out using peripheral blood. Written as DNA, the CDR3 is TGCGCCAGCAGCTTGGCGGGAGACCCCTTCAATGAGCAGTTCTTC. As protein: CASSLAGDPFNEQFF.